This is a list of T cell receptor beta chains from one sample in a study of identical twins. MiXCR, applied by TCRdb to the 5' RACE reads, yields one record per CDR3 protein. The sample has roughly 230,000 distinct CDR3 sequences; 6.5% to 9.5% are singletons. The same data also contributed to another study, on yellow fever vaccine responses in identical twins.

The sequencing sample was made of CD8+ T cells sorted from blood. These receptor sequences come from a woman between 18 and 30 years old in good health. Each CDR3 is given with its conserved first and last residue. The D gene is left open where the match is weak. Where a row states a size, it is once, few, many or the class of an expanded clone; other rows omit it.

clone_size,j_call,d_call,v_call,cdr3_aa,cdr3_nt
-,TRBJ2-5,-,TRBV28,CASSEGVEKETQYF,TGTGCCAGCAGCGAAGGGGTAGAAAAAGAGACCCAGTACTTC
few,TRBJ2-7,-,TRBV7-9,CASSSRDKSYEQYF,TGTGCCAGCAGCTCCCGGGACAAGTCCTACGAGCAGTACTTC
many,TRBJ2-5,TRBD1,TRBV4-1,CASSHGDRGYQETQYF,TGCGCCAGCAGCCATGGGGACAGGGGGTACCAAGAGACCCAGTACTTC
-,TRBJ1-1,TRBD1,TRBV27,CASSIQGGAGAFF,TGTGCCAGCAGTATCCAGGGGGGGGCTGGGGCTTTCTTT
-,TRBJ2-1,-,TRBV30,CAWWRGLSPLDEQFF,TGTGCCTGGTGGAGGGGGCTTAGTCCCCTCGATGAGCAGTTCTTC
many,TRBJ2-1,TRBD2,TRBV24-1,CATSDWTSGTNNEQFF,TGTGCCACCAGTGATTGGACTAGCGGGACAAACAATGAGCAGTTCTTC
-,TRBJ2-1,TRBD2,TRBV7-7,CASSFGTSGAYNEQFF,TGTGCTAGCAGCTTTGGGACTAGCGGGGCCTACAATGAGCAGTTCTTC
few,TRBJ1-1,-,TRBV4-1,CASSQDDGGATEAFF,TGCGCCAGCAGCCAAGATGACGGGGGAGCCACTGAAGCTTTCTTT
-,TRBJ2-3,-,TRBV7-8,CASSSPPRDKASTDTQYF,TGTGCCAGCAGCTCCCCCCCCCGGGACAAAGCTAGCACAGATACGCAGTATTTT
few,TRBJ2-2,-,TRBV4-2,CASSQVSGELFF,TGTGCCAGCAGCCAAGTCTCCGGGGAGCTGTTTTTT
-,TRBJ2-7,TRBD1,TRBV27,CASGLTGAYEQYF,TGTGCCAGCGGCCTGACAGGGGCCTACGAGCAGTACTTC
many,TRBJ2-2,TRBD2,TRBV27,CASSSLLAGGPGELFF,TGTGCCAGCAGTTCACTTCTAGCGGGAGGGCCCGGGGAGCTGTTTTTT
many,TRBJ2-7,-,TRBV6-4,CASSDPDRRGYEQYF,TGTGCCAGCAGTGACCCTGACAGGAGGGGATACGAGCAGTACTTC
-,TRBJ1-1,-,TRBV15,CATSRDTGRLEAFF,TGTGCCACCAGCAGAGATACAGGCCGGTTGGAGGCTTTCTTT
-,TRBJ2-1,-,TRBV5-6,CASSYGRNEQFF,TGTGCCAGCAGCTATGGTAGGAATGAGCAGTTCTTC
-,TRBJ1-1,TRBD1,TRBV6-4,CASRETGENTEAFF,TGTGCCAGCAGAGAGACAGGGGAGAACACTGAAGCTTTCTTT
-,TRBJ2-7,-,TRBV27,CASSWGGLYEQYF,TGTGCCAGCAGTTGGGGGGGCCTCTACGAGCAGTACTTC
-,TRBJ2-7,TRBD2,TRBV11-2,CASSFLAGYYEQYF,TGTGCCAGCAGCTTCCTAGCGGGGTACTACGAGCAGTACTTC
many,TRBJ2-7,-,TRBV7-2,CASSLGADYEQYF,TGTGCCAGCAGCTTAGGGGCAGACTACGAGCAGTACTTC
-,TRBJ2-5,-,TRBV27,CASSSGRDPGVGTQYF,TGTGCCAGCAGCTCCGGCAGGGACCCGGGGGTTGGGACCCAGTACTTC
-,TRBJ1-1,-,TRBV6-1,CASSEVTLNTEAFF,TGTGCCAGCAGTGAAGTGACATTGAACACTGAAGCTTTCTTT
few,TRBJ2-1,TRBD2,TRBV7-9,CASSYESTGTSNNEQFF,TGTGCCAGCAGCTATGAATCAACCGGGACTAGCAACAATGAGCAGTTCTTC
-,TRBJ2-7,-,TRBV12-3/TRBV12-4,CASSFRGDSYEQYF,TGTGCCAGCAGCTTTAGAGGGGACTCCTACGAGCAGTACTTC
-,TRBJ2-1,TRBD2,TRBV5-1,CASSPLERGIYNEQFF,TGCGCCAGCAGCCCTCTGGAGCGGGGGATATACAATGAGCAGTTCTTC
few,TRBJ2-7,-,TRBV20-1,CSARDVQSYEQYF,TGCAGTGCTAGAGATGTACAGTCCTACGAGCAGTACTTC
many,TRBJ2-5,TRBD1,TRBV13,CASSNRRDRVETQYF,TGTGCCAGCAGCAACCGCCGGGACAGGGTAGAGACCCAGTACTTC
many,TRBJ2-7,-,TRBV12-3/TRBV12-4,CASRGTGAYEQYF,TGTGCCAGCAGGGGGACGGGAGCCTACGAGCAGTACTTC
-,TRBJ2-3,-,TRBV6-2/TRBV6-3,CASSSSITQYF,-
many,TRBJ1-2,-,TRBV29-1,CSVEDGNGYTF,TGCAGCGTTGAGGACGGGAATGGCTACACCTTC
many,TRBJ2-1,-,TRBV4-3,CASSQDLGVSYNEQFF,TGCGCCAGCAGCCAAGATCTGGGAGTCTCCTACAATGAGCAGTTCTTC
few,TRBJ2-7,TRBD2,TRBV7-9,CASSARLAGHEQYF,TGTGCCAGCAGCGCCAGACTAGCGGGCCACGAGCAGTACTTC
many,TRBJ2-7,TRBD1,TRBV3-1,CASSHGTGAEQYF,TGTGCCAGCAGCCACGGGACAGGGGCCGAGCAGTACTTC
many,TRBJ2-1,-,TRBV12-3/TRBV12-4,CASRLRTVIGNEQFF,TGTGCCAGCAGACTTAGGACAGTTATTGGCAATGAGCAGTTCTTC
-,TRBJ2-7,TRBD2,TRBV11-2,CASSLRGGLAGGAYEQYF,TGTGCCAGCAGCTTACGGGGGGGGCTAGCGGGAGGAGCCTACGAGCAGTACTTC
few,TRBJ1-2,-,TRBV24-1,CATSDRNSKRRGGYTF,TGTGCCACCAGTGACCGGAATTCGAAAAGACGGGGTGGCTACACCTTC
few,TRBJ2-2,TRBD1,TRBV11-2,CASSLPGQGLMDTGELFF,TGTGCCAGCAGCCTTCCGGGACAGGGGCTGATGGACACCGGGGAGCTGTTTTTT
-,TRBJ2-4,TRBD2,TRBV20-1,CSARGDKRGTIAKNIQYF,TGCAGTGCTAGGGGCGATAAGCGGGGCACTATAGCCAAAAACATTCAGTACTTC
many,TRBJ2-4,-,TRBV29-1,CSVDSGNGKNIQYF,TGCAGCGTTGACTCCGGTAACGGAAAAAACATTCAGTACTTC
many,TRBJ1-5,-,TRBV4-1,CASSQDPGSPLSQHF,TGCGCCAGCAGCCAAGATCCAGGGTCCCCTTTGTCCCAGCATTTT
-,TRBJ2-5,-,TRBV28,CASRWDNQETQYF,TGTGCCAGCAGGTGGGACAATCAAGAGACCCAGTACTTC
many,TRBJ2-1,-,TRBV7-9,CASSLGFWGEQFF,TGTGCCAGCAGCTTAGGGTTCTGGGGTGAGCAGTTCTTC
many,TRBJ2-7,TRBD1,TRBV29-1,CSVTDRAGLSYEQYF,TGCAGCGTTACGGACAGGGCCGGACTATCCTACGAGCAGTACTTC
few,TRBJ2-7,-,TRBV4-3,CASSQDRGGSVYEQYF,TGCGCCAGCAGCCAAGACAGGGGCGGCTCGGTCTACGAGCAGTACTTC
-,TRBJ2-3,-,TRBV18,CASSPYLEDRDTQYF,TGTGCCAGCTCACCATATTTGGAGGACCGGGATACGCAGTATTTT
few,TRBJ2-3,-,TRBV6-5,CASSLKGPKVDTQYF,TGTGCCAGCAGCTTAAAGGGACCTAAGGTGGATACGCAGTATTTT
-,TRBJ1-5,TRBD1,TRBV6-2/TRBV6-3,CASSPGQGIYNQPQHF,TGTGCCAGCAGTCCAGGACAGGGGATCTACAATCAGCCCCAGCATTTT
-,TRBJ2-7,-,TRBV19,CASSEVASYEQYF,TGTGCCAGTAGTGAAGTAGCCTCCTACGAGCAGTACTTC
-,TRBJ2-7,-,TRBV29-1,CSVVSGISYEQYF,TGCAGCGTTGTGTCCGGAATCTCCTACGAGCAGTACTTC